This T cell receptor beta chain was captured in a study of regulatory T cells in long-lasting Graves disease. The CDR3 contains 15 residues. Deletions cut 5 bases from V and 9 bases from J, with 20 bases between. CDR1 SEHNR and CDR2 FQNEAQ come from the germline V gene (reference sequence). The TCR beta library used iRepertoire HTBI primers with Arm-PCR amplification of CDR3. TCRdb processed the multiplex PCR reads anew with MiXCR; each CDR3 protein has one entry. The sample lists roughly 610,000 distinct CDR3 sequences, 16% occurring once. This clonotype appeared many times. Its target is not known. Whole-study results and caveats: Small numbers of samples may have cut accuracy.

Time point defined: newly diagnosed GD, antithyroid drugs for less than 3 months. After RNA was extracted from PBMCs, the TCR library was made from it. The authors drew patients from an endocrinology department in Xi'an, China. A further study also used this sample, focusing on T cells in Graves' hyperthyroidism and ophthalmopathy.

This TCR was recovered from a woman aged 25 to 39 with Graves disease. The V call is TRBV7-9, the J call TRBJ2-1; D might be TRBD2 (6 bases). The source material was peripheral blood mononuclear cells (PBMCs), sampled at new diagnosis, from a patient treated with antithyroid drugs. CDR3 region: CASSRDLRAMSEQFF. The CDR3, as DNA: TGTGCCAGCAGCCGGGACTTAAGGGCTATGAGTGAGCAGTTCTTC.